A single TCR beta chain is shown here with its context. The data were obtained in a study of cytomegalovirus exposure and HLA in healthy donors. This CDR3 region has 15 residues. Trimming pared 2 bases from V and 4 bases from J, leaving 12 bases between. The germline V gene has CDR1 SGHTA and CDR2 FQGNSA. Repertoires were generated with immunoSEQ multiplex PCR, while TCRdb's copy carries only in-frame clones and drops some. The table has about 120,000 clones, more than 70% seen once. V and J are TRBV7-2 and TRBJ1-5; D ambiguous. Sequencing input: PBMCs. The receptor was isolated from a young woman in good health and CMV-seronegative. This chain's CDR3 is CASSLSLDGNQPQHF. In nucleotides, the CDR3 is TGTGCCAGCAGCTTATCCCTTGACGGGAATCAGCCCCAGCATTTT.